Detailed here is one TCR beta chain. Many counts were recorded for this clonotype. The antigen it binds to is not known. Base qualities are missing; no much larger clone stands one base away. CDR1 and CDR2 were assigned from the germline V gene as LGHNA and YNFKEQ. V has 8 bases trimmed and J has 4 bases trimmed; junction bases matching no gene number 12. The CDR3 measures 16 amino acids from cysteine to phenylalanine. Solely the CDR3 DNA is kept, with 48 bases framed from the first base. The library was produced with 5' RACE. TCRdb records NextSeq 500 as the sequencer. The TCR library protocol attached unique molecular identifiers to individual cDNA molecules to correct for sequencing error and PCR bias. TCR alpha and beta chains were both sequenced, and the abundances of alpha and beta sequences in each sample were closely correlated with each other. In the paper's pipeline: Decombinator V4 was used to perform V gene, J gene and CDR3 annotation of TCR sequences. TCRs were defined as expanded if a significant change between any two time points was detected under a Poisson model with p below 0.0001. TCR abundances were normalised to the total number of TCRs sequenced per sample and were expressed as counts per million. MAIT TCRs were defined by TRAV1-2 paired with TRAJ12, TRAJ20 or TRAJ33, and iNKT TCRs by TRAV10 paired with TRAJ18. VDJdb, accessed on 1 November 2021, was searched for TCRs annotated for CMV, EBV and SARS-CoV-2, and TCRs annotated for more than one antigen were excluded. TCRdb reprocessed the public reads (quality trimming at Q25 with fastp, clone calling with MiXCR) and kept in-frame beta chains. Every distinct CDR3 protein forms one entry, paired with its most common genes and DNA. TCRdb's processing, not the authors', yielded these V and J calls. For this sample there are about 76,000 distinct CDR3 sequences; about an eighth appear just once. Roughly 3.1% of the sample belongs to the ten largest clones.

This was a case-control study nested in a cohort of healthcare workers in London, UK, who had nasopharyngeal swab PCR tests and blood samples taken every week. Healthcare workers were recruited during the week of the UK lockdown, between 23 and 31 March 2020, and followed weekly for up to roughly 15 weeks. The entry originates in a study of early T cells in non-severe SARS-CoV-2 infection (dated by TCRdb to about 2021). In terms of the full investigation: Because TCR sequencing was done on bulk RNA from unsorted whole blood, the alpha and beta chains could not be paired. On the study overall, not on this receptor specifically: Matching against VDJdb was skewed toward anti-spike CD8 responses, likely underestimated virus-specific expansions, and missed private and CD4 specificities.

This receptor chain uses TRBV4-2 and TRBJ2-2; 8 central nucleotides agree with TRBD2. The sequence was obtained from an adult who was a healthcare worker with PCR-confirmed SARS-CoV-2 infection or an uninfected control (not recorded which). The sample was whole blood. The DNA sequence is given as TGTGCCAGCCACCAGGAGGGGAGCGGGGGCACCGGGGAGCTGTTTTTT. Protein translation: CASHQEGSGGTGELFF.